This T cell receptor (beta chain) was sequenced in a study of blood T cells in healthy people across ages. The second PCR ran about 6 to 12 cycles with a sample-barcoded 5' primer and J-beta primers. TCRdb processed the 5' RACE reads anew with MiXCR; each CDR3 protein has one entry. The sample shows 920,000 or so distinct CDR3 sequences, more than 40% of them seen only once. V lost 7 bases and J lost 0; bases outside the gene matches: 12. The germline V gene encodes CDR1 MNHNS and CDR2 SASEGT. The CDR3 sequence is 19 residues long. The sequenced material came from blood. This clonotype was sampled from a woman aged 55-69 years in good health. The rearrangement joins TRBV6-1 to TRBJ2-1, with TRBD2 matching over 13 bases. CDR3 loop: CASTLGTSGKLSSYNEQFF. The CDR3 DNA reads TGTGCCAGCACCTTAGGGACTAGCGGGAAGCTGAGCTCCTACAATGAGCAGTTCTTC.